This passage covers 6 T cell receptor beta chains from one sample sequenced in a study of T-cell memory formation after mild COVID-19. TCRdb redid the calling of the 5' RACE reads with MiXCR, one entry per CDR3 protein. The top ten clones hold around 12% of a sample with about 620,000 distinct CDR3 sequences, approximately 18% of them seen once. Specimen: PBMCs or a T cell subset sorted from them (not recorded which). All receptors derive from an adult woman who had mild COVID-19 (a few samples of this study predate the infection). Cell type and time point are not known.

This clonotype was counted a few times. The chain recombines TRBV9 with TRBJ2-7, with a possible D match to TRBD1 (6 bases). Trimming removed 4 bases from V and 2 bases from J, with 16 bases in between. This CDR3 region has 15 residues. Germline values: CDR1 SGDLS, CDR2 YYNGEE. The CDR3 here is CASSPTGTFAYEQYF. Written as DNA, the CDR3 is TGTGCCAGCAGCCCGACAGGCACCTTTGCCTACGAGCAGTACTTC. The complete variable domain, with remaining parts taken from reference TRBV9 and TRBJ2-7, reads DSGVTQTPKHLITATGQRVTLRCSPRSGDLSVYWYQQSLDQGLQFLIQYYNGEERAKGNILERFSAQQFPDLHSELNLSSLELGDSALYFCASSPTGTFAYEQYFGPGTRLTVT.

The chain has TRBV20-1 and TRBJ2-7; D gene unclear. The germline V gene encodes CDR1 DFQATT and CDR2 SNEGSKA (reference sequence). The CDR3 has 11 amino acids. V lost 1 base, J lost 6 bases, and 7 bases lay in between. CDR3 DNA: TGCAGTGCTAGAGTCGAGTCCGAGCAGTACTTC. Amino acid sequence: CSARVESEQYF.

This clonotype turned up a few times. The chain recombines TRBV5-5 with TRBJ2-7; 11 bases are shared with TRBD2. The V gene end was trimmed by 4 bases and the J gene end by 3 bases; junction bases not matched to a gene: 15. Germline loops: CDR1 SGHKS, CDR2 YYEKEE (reference sequence). CDR3 length: 18 amino acids. CDR3 nucleotide sequence: TGTGCCAGCAGCCCCGCCGGGACTAGCGGAGCCGTAAACTACGAGCAGTACTTC. Translated, it gives CASSPAGTSGAVNYEQYF.

The rearrangement uses TRBV6-5 and TRBJ1-1, with TRBD1 matching over 9 bases. CDR3 length equals 15 residues. V was clipped by 8 bases and J by 3 bases; unmatched bases: 10. Germline-derived CDR1 and CDR2 are MNHEY and SVGAGI. The CDR3 protein is CASGIAGTGHTEAFF. The CDR3, as DNA: TGTGCCAGCGGAATCGCCGGGACAGGGCACACTGAAGCTTTCTTT.

The chain is built from TRBV12-3 or TRBV12-4 and TRBJ2-5; 10 positions match TRBD2. With V trimmed by 5 bases and J by 5 bases, 14 bases remained unmatched. CDR3 length: 17 amino acids. CDR3 sequence reads: CASSPNALLAGRETQYF. CDR3 nucleotides: TGTGCCAGCAGTCCGAACGCACTACTAGCGGGAAGGGAGACCCAGTACTTC.

There are many counts of this clonotype. This chain joins TRBV2 and TRBJ2-7; D ambiguous. Deletions cut 7 bases from V and 3 bases from J, with 13 bases between. The length of the CDR3 is 13 residues. Germline V lookup: CDR1 SNHLY, CDR2 FYNNEI. CDR3 DNA sequence: TGTGCCAGCAACGGCGGAGAAAACTACGAGCAGTACTTC. It specifies CASNGGENYEQYF.